This T cell receptor beta chain came from a study of cytomegalovirus exposure and HLA in healthy donors. The study's findings and limits: Presence/absence analyses rested on an assumption that sequencing depth was roughly uniform across donors.

A remark on this clone: Its antigen remains unidentified.

The PCR had 60 Vbeta and 13 Jbeta primers. Using immunoSEQ multiplex PCR, the repertoire was profiled, and TCRdb retains in-frame clones only, with some absent. This repertoire shows about 31,000 clones, approximately 90% found once; its top ten account for approximately 2.6%. Germline CDR1 and CDR2: SGHVS and FNYEAQ. The CDR3 is 18 amino acids. Trimming removed 1 base from V and 2 bases from J; junction bases left unmatched: 7. The chain combines TRBV7-6 with TRBJ2-3; 12 nucleotides line up with TRBD2. Sample: PBMCs. The TCR comes from a boy aged 5 to 17 in good health and CMV-seronegative. The CDR3 loop reads CASSLGLAGGALTDTQYF. Written as DNA, the CDR3 is TGTGCCAGCAGCTTAGGTCTAGCGGGGGGGGCCCTCACAGATACGCAGTATTTT.